These 4 T cell receptor beta chains originate from one sample sequenced in a study of beta chain features in type 1 diabetes. Expressed TCRB transcripts were sequenced, since all the RNA that had been isolated was reverse transcribed. Clones were sequenced by immunoSEQ multiplex PCR, and TCRdb holds only the in-frame ones, with some missing. The sample holds 430,000 or so clones; about an eighth are singletons and the top ten take approximately 0.045%. The specimen sequenced was naive CD4+ T cells from blood. These receptors all come from a woman younger than 35 in good health.

Turning to this clone: Different DNA sequences within this sample yield the same CDR3. V usage is TRBV7-9 and J usage is TRBJ2-3; D is unresolved. The CDR3 is made up of 11 amino acids. Trimming stripped 9 bases from V and 0 bases from J, with 4 bases between. Germline V gives CDR1 SEHNR, CDR2 FQNEAQ (reference sequence). CDR3 in DNA: TGTGCCAGTTCGAGCACAGATACGCAGTATTTT. Protein: CASSSTDTQYF.

The gene calls are TRBV5-1 and TRBJ2-1; 9 nucleotides match TRBD2. V lost 5 bases to trimming and J lost 5 bases; unmatched junction nucleotides: 8. This CDR3 is 15 amino acids long. The germline gives CDR1 SGHRS, CDR2 YFSETQ. CDR3 loop: CASRQPGLAHNEQFF. In DNA, the CDR3 is TGCGCCAGCAGGCAGCCGGGACTAGCCCACAATGAGCAGTTCTTC.

In this sample, this clone turned up a few times. V usage is TRBV10-3 and J usage is TRBJ2-3; possible D gene TRBD2, 6 bases. Germline assignment: CDR1 ENHRY and CDR2 SYGVKD. The CDR3 length is 13 residues. Trimming cost V 2 bases and J 3 bases, with 6 bases left between them. The CDR3 protein is CAISEAGTDTQYF. The CDR3 bases are TGTGCCATCAGTGAGGCGGGGACAGATACGCAGTATTTT.

The V and J genes are TRBV18 and TRBJ2-3; D possibly corresponds to TRBD2 (5 bases). Trimming removed 1 base from V and 0 bases from J, with 14 bases in between. The CDR3 is 17 residues long. CDR1 and CDR2 from the germline V gene are KGHSH and LQKENI. The CDR3 DNA reads as TGTGCCAGCTCACCACTTAGTAGCGCTTCTAGCACAGATACGCAGTATTTT. This encodes CASSPLSSASSTDTQYF.